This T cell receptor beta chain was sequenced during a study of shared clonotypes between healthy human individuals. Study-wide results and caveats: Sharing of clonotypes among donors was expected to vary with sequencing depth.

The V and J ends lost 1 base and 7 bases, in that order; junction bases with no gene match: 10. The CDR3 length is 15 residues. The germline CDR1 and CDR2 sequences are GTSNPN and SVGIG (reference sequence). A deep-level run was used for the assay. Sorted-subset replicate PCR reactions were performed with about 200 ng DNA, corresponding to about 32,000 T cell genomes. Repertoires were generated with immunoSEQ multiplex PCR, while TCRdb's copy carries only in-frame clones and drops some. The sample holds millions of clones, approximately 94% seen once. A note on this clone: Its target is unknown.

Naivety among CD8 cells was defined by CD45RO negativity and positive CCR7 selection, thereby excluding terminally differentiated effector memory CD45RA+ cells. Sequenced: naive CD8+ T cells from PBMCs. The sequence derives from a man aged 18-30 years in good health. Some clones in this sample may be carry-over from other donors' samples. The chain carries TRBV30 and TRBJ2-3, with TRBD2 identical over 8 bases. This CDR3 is CAWSASFGRENTQYF. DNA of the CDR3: TGTGCCTGGAGTGCCTCTTTCGGGAGGGAAAATACGCAGTATTTT.